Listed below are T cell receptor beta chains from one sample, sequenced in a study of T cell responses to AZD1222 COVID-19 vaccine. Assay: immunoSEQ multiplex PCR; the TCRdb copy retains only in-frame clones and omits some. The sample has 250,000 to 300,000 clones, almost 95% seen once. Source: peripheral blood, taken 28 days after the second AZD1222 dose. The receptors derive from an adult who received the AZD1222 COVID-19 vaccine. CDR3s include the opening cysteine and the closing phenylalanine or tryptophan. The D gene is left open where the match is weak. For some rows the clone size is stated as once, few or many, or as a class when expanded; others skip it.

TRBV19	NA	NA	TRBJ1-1	TGTGCCAGTAGTATGCGGGGGCTGGGGAACACTGAAGCTTTCTTT	CASSMRGLGNTEAFF
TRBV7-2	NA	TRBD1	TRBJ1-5	TGTGCCAGCAGCTCAGGACAGGGGGCGGGTGGCAATCAGCCCCAGCATTTT	CASSSGQGAGGNQPQHF
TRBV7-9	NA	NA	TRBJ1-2	TGTGCCAGCAGCTTAGGGGGAGATGGCTACACCTTC	CASSLGGDGYTF
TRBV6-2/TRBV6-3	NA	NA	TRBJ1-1	TGTGCCAGCAGCGACGCTTTGAACACTGAAGCTTTCTTT	CASSDALNTEAFF
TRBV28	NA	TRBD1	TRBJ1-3	TGTGCCAGCAGAGGACAGGGCTCTGGAAACACCATATATTTT	CASRGQGSGNTIYF
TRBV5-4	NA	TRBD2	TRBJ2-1	TGTGCCAGCAGCCCGACTAGCGGGGGCCTACTCAATGAGCAGTTCTTC	CASSPTSGGLLNEQFF
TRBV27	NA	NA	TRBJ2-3	TGTGCCAGCACCCCGGGCACAGGACGGGGGCCAGATACGCAGTATTTT	CASTPGTGRGPDTQYF
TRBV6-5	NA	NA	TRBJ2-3	TGTGCCAGCATTGCCATCAGCACAGATACGCAGTATTTT	CASIAISTDTQYF
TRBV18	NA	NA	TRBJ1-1	TGTGCCAGCTCACCGAGGGAACTGAACACTGAAGCTTTCTTT	CASSPRELNTEAFF
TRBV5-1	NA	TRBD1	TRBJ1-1	TGCGCCAGCAGCCAAGGGACAGGGGGTGAAGCTTTCTTT	CASSQGTGGEAFF
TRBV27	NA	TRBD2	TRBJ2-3	TGTGCCAGCAGTACGGAGAGGGGCGGGAGACCTCTCAGGCCCGGCACAGATACGCAGTATTTT	CASSTERGGRPLRPGTDTQYF
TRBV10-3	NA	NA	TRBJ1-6	TGTGCGTCCGGGACACAGTCGGGGAATTCACCCCTCCACTTT	CASGTQSGNSPLHF
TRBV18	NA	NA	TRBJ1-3	TGTGCCAGCTCACCAGGACAAAGCTCTGGAAACACCATATATTTT	CASSPGQSSGNTIYF
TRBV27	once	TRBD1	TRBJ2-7	TGTGCCAGCAGTTCCAGGACAGGGTACTCCTACGAGCAGTACTTC	CASSSRTGYSYEQYF
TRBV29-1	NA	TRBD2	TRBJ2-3	TGCAGCGTACTTAGCGGGAGGAGCACAGATACGCAGTATTTT	CSVLSGRSTDTQYF
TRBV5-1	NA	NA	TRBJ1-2	TGCGCCAGCAGCTTGGACATGGGCCCCTATGGCTACACCTTC	CASSLDMGPYGYTF
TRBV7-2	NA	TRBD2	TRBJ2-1	TGTGCCAGCAGCCCTGGACTAGCGGAGTTCTTC	CASSPGLAEFF
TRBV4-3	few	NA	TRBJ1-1	TGCGCCAGCAGCCAAGCTCAGGCCCACACTGAAGCTTTCTTT	CASSQAQAHTEAFF
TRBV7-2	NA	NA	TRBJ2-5	TGTGCCAGCAGCTTTCTAAGGGAGACCCAGTACTTC	CASSFLRETQYF
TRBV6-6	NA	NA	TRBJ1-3	TGTGCCAGCAGTTCCGGGACTTACTCTGGAAACACCATATATTTT	CASSSGTYSGNTIYF
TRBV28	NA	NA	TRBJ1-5	TGTGCCAGCAGTTCTTTACGCCCTTTTCCCCAGCATTTT	CASSSLRPFPQHF
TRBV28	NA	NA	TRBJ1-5	TGTGCCAGCAGTCCACCCACGGGGGCAGTTGATCAGCCCCAGCATTTT	CASSPPTGAVDQPQHF
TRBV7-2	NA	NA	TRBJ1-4	TGTGCCAGCAGCTTAGTCGCTCCCGGGGAAAAACTGTTTTTT	CASSLVAPGEKLFF
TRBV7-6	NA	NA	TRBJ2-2	TGTGCCAGCAGCCCCGTGGGCGCCGGGGAGCTGTTTTTT	CASSPVGAGELFF